This TCR beta chain emerged from a study of Graves' ophthalmopathy and Graves' hyperthyroidism. Beta-chain TCR CDR3 regions were amplified from RNA transcripts. HTBI primers primed a first-round RT-PCR, and a second-round multiplex PCR followed. TCRdb re-called the multiplex PCR reads with MiXCR, one entry per CDR3 protein. The sample has about 700,000 distinct CDR3 sequences, 35% to 50% seen once; the top ten hold roughly 45%. Germline CDR1 MNHEY, CDR2 SVGEGT. The CDR3 sequence is 16 residues long. For this clonotype: The junction differs from germline at one of its ends, possibly a read error.

The chain employs TRBV6-2 or TRBV6-3 and TRBJ1-1; maybe TRBD1 (6 bases). Sequencing input: peripheral blood. The TCR was taken from an adult man with Graves' ophthalmopathy. The CDR3 region has the DNA TGTGCCAGCAGAAAAACAGGGACGGCTTGGAACACTGAAGCATTCTTT. It yields the protein CASRKTGTAWNTEAFF.